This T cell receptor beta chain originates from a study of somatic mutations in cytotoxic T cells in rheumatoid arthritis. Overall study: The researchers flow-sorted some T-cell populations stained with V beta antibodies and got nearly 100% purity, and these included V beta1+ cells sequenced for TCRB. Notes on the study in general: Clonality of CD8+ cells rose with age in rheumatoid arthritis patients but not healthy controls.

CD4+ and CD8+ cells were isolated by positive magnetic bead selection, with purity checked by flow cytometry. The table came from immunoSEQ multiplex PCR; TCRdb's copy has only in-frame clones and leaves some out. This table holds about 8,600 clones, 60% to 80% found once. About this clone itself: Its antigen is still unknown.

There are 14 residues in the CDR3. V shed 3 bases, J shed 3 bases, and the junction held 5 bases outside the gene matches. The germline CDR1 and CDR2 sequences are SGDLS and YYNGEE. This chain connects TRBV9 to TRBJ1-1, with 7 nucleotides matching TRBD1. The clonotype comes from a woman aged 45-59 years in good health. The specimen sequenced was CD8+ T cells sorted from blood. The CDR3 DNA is TGTGCCAGCAGCGGCCGGGACAGCGACACTGAAGCTTTCTTT. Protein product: CASSGRDSDTEAFF.